Listed below are T cell receptor beta chains from one sample, sequenced in a study of cytomegalovirus exposure and HLA in healthy donors. Some clones are missing from TCRdb's copy, which holds only in-frame ones; the method was immunoSEQ multiplex PCR. Found here are 100,000 to 150,000 clones, approximately 89% of them singletons; the top ten hold about 1.2%. The sample comprised PBMCs. The receptors stem from a woman under 30 in good health and CMV-seronegative. The CDR3 runs from the conserved cysteine through the conserved F or W. The D gene is left open where the match is weak. A row's size may be missing; if present it is once, few, many or a size class.

cdr3_nt,cdr3_aa,d_call,v_call,clone_size,j_call
TGTGCCAGCAGCCAAGGTGGGACAGGGGATAGCAATCAGCCCCAGCATTTT,CASSQGGTGDSNQPQHF,TRBD1,TRBV4-2,-,TRBJ1-5
TGCGCCAGCAGCGAAGGACAGCTTGGAAACACCATATATTTT,CASSEGQLGNTIYF,-,TRBV5-1,-,TRBJ1-3
TGCGCCAGCAACGAGGCGGGTAACACCGGGGAGCTGTTTTTT,CASNEAGNTGELFF,-,TRBV5-1,few,TRBJ2-2
TGTGCCAGCACAGGGGCAGGTTCACCCCTCCACTTT,CASTGAGSPLHF,-,TRBV2,few,TRBJ1-6
TGTGCCAGCAGCCTAACAGGGGTAATGCAGTATTTT,CASSLTGVMQYF,TRBD1,TRBV7-9,-,TRBJ2-3
TGTGCCAGCTCACCCCTTCCTGGGGCATCCTACGAGCAGTACTTC,CASSPLPGASYEQYF,-,TRBV18,-,TRBJ2-7
TGTGCCAGCAGCTCTTTACTCCACGACAGGGGGAATACTGAAGCTTTCTTT,CASSSLLHDRGNTEAFF,TRBD1,TRBV5-6,-,TRBJ1-1
TGTGCCAGCAGCCTACCCCGGACGATCGGACAGGTTTCGGGGCAGCCCCAGCATTTT,CASSLPRTIGQVSGQPQHF,-,TRBV21-1,-,TRBJ1-5
TGTGCCAGCAGCCGTAGCGGGGGGGTGCGGGAGACCCAGTACTTC,CASSRSGGVRETQYF,TRBD2,TRBV6-5,-,TRBJ2-5
TGTGCCAGCACCACCGGTCCCGGGGAGCTGTTTTTT,CASTTGPGELFF,-,TRBV2,-,TRBJ2-2
TGTGCCAGCAGTACTTACAGGGGGGAGCAGTTCTTC,CASSTYRGEQFF,TRBD1,TRBV6-1,-,TRBJ2-1
TGTGCCAGCACTTACGGGACAGGGTCTGAAAAACTGTTTTTT,CASTYGTGSEKLFF,TRBD1,TRBV6-5,once,TRBJ1-4
TGTGCCAGCAGCTTGTTTTGGAGCGAGTCGGATGGCTACACCTTC,CASSLFWSESDGYTF,-,TRBV5-5,few,TRBJ1-2
TGTGCCACTCGGGGAATACCCGACATTCAGTACTTC,CATRGIPDIQYF,-,TRBV2,-,TRBJ2-4
TGTGCCAGCAGCAACCTACAGGGGGCTGGCGGGGAGCTGTTTTTT,CASSNLQGAGGELFF,TRBD1,TRBV7-8,-,TRBJ2-2
TGTGCCAGCAGCTTCCCCCGGGACATCGGCACAGATACGCAGTATTTT,CASSFPRDIGTDTQYF,-,TRBV11-2,-,TRBJ2-3
TGTGCCAGTAGTATCGCGACTAGCGGGGCTATTGAGCAGTTCTTC,CASSIATSGAIEQFF,TRBD2,TRBV19,-,TRBJ2-1
TGCGCCAGCAGCTTGACAGGTCCCAGCGACGAGCAGTACTTC,CASSLTGPSDEQYF,-,TRBV5-1,-,TRBJ2-7
TGCGCCAGCAGCCAATCCTACGAGCAGTACTTC,CASSQSYEQYF,-,TRBV5-1,-,TRBJ2-7
TGTGCCAGCAGTTTTGGGACAGGGGGCGAAGGCGAGCAGTACTTC,CASSFGTGGEGEQYF,TRBD1,TRBV6-5,-,TRBJ2-7